These 9 T cell receptor beta chains came from one sample sequenced in a study of blood T cell repertoires in COVID-19. Using immunoSEQ multiplex PCR, the repertoire was profiled, and TCRdb retains in-frame clones only, with some absent. The table lists 310,000 or so clones, approximately 90% of them singletons. The sample taken for sequencing was PBMCs or T cells enriched from blood (not recorded which). Source of these receptors: a woman aged 40 to 50 who had recovered from COVID-19.

This clone showed up just once. This chain joins TRBV7-9 and TRBJ2-1, with 10 bases identical to TRBD1. Germline loops: CDR1 SEHNR, CDR2 FQNEAQ (reference sequence). This CDR3 region has 17 residues. V trimming: 6 bases; J trimming: 10 bases; junction bases outside the gene matches: 18. CDR3 nucleotide sequence: TGTGCCAGCAGGGCAACCGGGGACAGGGGCCCCGGGAGGGAGCAGTTCTTC. Translating gives CASRATGDRGPGREQFF. The whole variable domain, remainder taken from reference TRBV7-9 and TRBJ2-1, is DTGVSQNPRHKITKRGQNVTFRCDPISEHNRLYWYRQTLGQGPEFLTYFQNEAQLEKSRLLSDRFSAERPKGSFSTLEIQRTEQGDSAMYLCASRATGDRGPGREQFFGPGTRLTVL.

The V call is TRBV7-9, the J call TRBJ2-7; 7 nucleotides align to TRBD2. Germline-derived CDR1 and CDR2 are SEHNR and FQNEAQ (reference sequence). This CDR3 spans 17 amino acids. V lost 4 bases, J lost 7 bases, and 19 bases stayed unmatched. DNA for the CDR3: TGTGCCAGCAGCTCCCCTAGCGGAGAGGCCCTTCTGCGAGAGCAGTACTTC. Protein product: CASSSPSGEALLREQYF.

The V gene is TRBV4-1, the J gene TRBJ1-5; possible D gene TRBD1, 5 bases. This CDR3 contains 16 residues. V was trimmed by 2 bases and J by 7 bases, leaving 18 bases between them. Germline V CDR1 and CDR2: MGHRA, YSYEKL. The CDR3 coding sequence is TGCGCCAGCAGCCAACCCTTGGTCGGGGGACGGCAGCCCCAGCATTTT. It codes for CASSQPLVGGRQPQHF.

V gene TRBV14 combines with J gene TRBJ2-5; 9 bases map to TRBD2. In germline, CDR1 is SGHDN, CDR2 FVKESK. This CDR3 contains 17 residues. Trimming removed 1 base from V and 0 bases from J; junction bases left unmatched: 6. The CDR3 spells CASSQAVAGANQETQYF. CDR3 sequence (DNA): TGTGCCAGCAGCCAAGCCGTAGCGGGGGCGAACCAAGAGACCCAGTACTTC.

The rearrangement links TRBV11-2 to TRBJ2-1; weak D call: TRBD2 (6 bases). V lost 5 bases, J lost 9 bases, and 11 bases lay in between. There are 12 residues in the CDR3. The germline CDR1 and CDR2 sequences are SGHAT and FQNNGV. In DNA form, the CDR3 reads TGTGCCAGCAGCCGACTAGGGGTTGAGCAGTTCTTC. This sequence encodes CASSRLGVEQFF.

This clone was seen a handful of times. The rearrangement joins TRBV30 to TRBJ1-3; D is undetermined. Between the trimmed V and J ends, which lost 1 base and 0 bases, there was a span of 10 bases. The CDR3 is 15 residues long. Germline V gives CDR1 GTSNPN, CDR2 SVGIG (reference sequence). CDR3 DNA sequence: TGTGCCTGGAGTGGGACTCCCTACTCTGGAAACACCATATATTTT. Translated, it gives CAWSGTPYSGNTIYF.

The rearrangement joins TRBV10-3 to TRBJ2-5; TRBD2 matches 8 bases. The V and J ends lost 6 bases and 10 bases, in that order; junction bases with no gene match: 7. There are 12 residues in the CDR3. CDR1 and CDR2 from the germline V gene are ENHRY and SYGVKD. The CDR3 coding sequence is TGTGCCATCAGGAGCGGGAGCGAGGACCAGTACTTC. It codes for CAIRSGSEDQYF.

V gene TRBV7-9 combines with J gene TRBJ2-5; TRBD1 matches 7 bases. This CDR3 has 15 residues. Trimming removed 4 bases from V and 2 bases from J; junction bases left unmatched: 7. Germline V gene sequence: CDR1 SEHNR, CDR2 FQNEAQ (reference sequence). This chain's CDR3 is CASSSRDRRQETQYF. The CDR3 DNA follows: TGTGCCAGCAGCTCCCGGGACAGACGACAAGAGACCCAGTACTTC.

The rearrangement joins TRBV12-5 to TRBJ2-3, with a weak D call TRBD2 (5 bases). Germline V gene data show CDR1 as LGHNT and CDR2 as FRNRAP. CDR3 length equals 13 residues. Between the trimmed V and J ends, which lost 7 bases and 0 bases, there was a span of 8 bases. The CDR3 here is CASARTSTDTQYF. CDR3 bases: TGTGCTAGTGCACGGACTAGCACAGATACGCAGTATTTT.